This T cell receptor beta chain was obtained from a study of control samples from healthy donors and cancer patients. Here immunoSEQ multiplex PCR was the method, and the copy in TCRdb shows in-frame clones only, minus some. This sample yields over 100,000 clones, of which around nine tenths are seen a single time; about 3.4% belongs to the top ten. The specimen was blood. The receptor comes from a man over 45 in good health.

The CDR3 region is CASSDGQGAWEQYF. As DNA, the CDR3 is TGTGCCAGCAGCGATGGACAGGGGGCGTGGGAGCAGTACTTC. The chain is built from TRBV5-6 and TRBJ2-7; TRBD1 matches at 11 bases. Germline V gene data show CDR1 as SGHDT and CDR2 as YYEEEE. The CDR3 has 14 amino acids. The J segment lost 7 bases and the V segment lost 4 bases, leaving 7 bases of the junction unmatched.